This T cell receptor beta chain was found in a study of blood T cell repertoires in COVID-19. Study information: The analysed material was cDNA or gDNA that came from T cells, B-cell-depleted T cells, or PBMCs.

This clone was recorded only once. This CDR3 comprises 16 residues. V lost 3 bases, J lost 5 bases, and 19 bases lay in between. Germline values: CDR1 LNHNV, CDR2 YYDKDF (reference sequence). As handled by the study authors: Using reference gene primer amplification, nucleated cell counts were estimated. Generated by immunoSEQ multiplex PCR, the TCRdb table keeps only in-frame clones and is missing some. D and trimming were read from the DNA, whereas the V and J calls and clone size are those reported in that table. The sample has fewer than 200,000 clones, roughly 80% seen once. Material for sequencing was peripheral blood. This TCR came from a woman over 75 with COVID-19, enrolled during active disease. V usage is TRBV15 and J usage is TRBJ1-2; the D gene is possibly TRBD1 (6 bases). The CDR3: CATSREGGPSSYGYTF. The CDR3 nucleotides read TGTGCCACCAGCAGGGAGGGGGGGCCTTCTTCTTATGGCTACACCTTC.